This T cell receptor (beta chain) was documented in a study of OX40 agonist ivuxolimab in advanced cancers. This clone was detected once. Antigen unknown. Study findings and constraints: Low normalized T-cell clonal expansion also characterized some of the nonresponders. CD4+ T cells averaged fewer expanded clones than CD8+ T cells.

Germline loops: CDR1 SGHRS, CDR2 YFSETQ. CDR3 length: 15 amino acids. With 4 bases clipped from V and 5 bases from J, the junction kept 10 bases outside the gene matches. This table comes from immunoSEQ multiplex PCR, and its TCRdb copy is limited to in-frame clones, with some not included. The sample shows tens of thousands of clones, 75% to 90% of them seen only once. The sequence was collected from an adult with an advanced solid tumor such as melanoma, head and neck, liver or kidney cancer. The sample here was CD4+ or CD8+ T cells sorted from blood, taken in a trial of the OX40 agonist ivuxolimab. The chain couples TRBV5-1 to TRBJ2-5; TRBD1 matches at 8 bases. The CDR3 reads CASSLLGRGRETQYF. Written as DNA, the CDR3 is TGCGCCAGCAGCCTACTCGGCAGGGGGCGCGAGACCCAGTACTTC.